Shown below are 17 T cell receptor beta chains from a single sample sequenced in a study of shared clonotypes between healthy human individuals. Data came from immunoSEQ multiplex PCR; TCRdb stores just in-frame clones and leaves some out. The sample holds a few million clones, around 93% seen once. Naive CD8 cells lacked CD45RO, underwent positive selection for CCR7 and left out terminally differentiated effector memory CD45RA+ cells. Sequenced: naive CD8+ T cells from PBMCs. The receptors were gathered from a man between 18 and 35 years old in good health. Some clones in this sample may be carry-over from other donors' samples.

The chain links TRBV25-1 to TRBJ1-1; perhaps TRBD1 as D (5 bases). The CDR3 totals 14 residues. Between the trimmed V and J ends, which lost 3 bases and 1 base, there was a span of 9 bases. CDR1 is MGHDK, CDR2 SYGVNS, per germline. CDR3 sequence: CASSDQGKNTEAFF. DNA of the CDR3: TGTGCCAGCAGTGATCAGGGTAAGAACACTGAAGCTTTCTTT.

The CDR3 reads CALEGVPRVEQFF. CDR3 nucleotide sequence: TGTGCTTTGGAAGGGGTCCCGCGGGTAGAGCAGTTCTTC. The rearrangement uses TRBV30 and TRBJ2-1; D could derive from TRBD1 or TRBD2 (5 bases each). CDR1 is GTSNPN and CDR2 is SVGIG in the germline V gene (reference sequence). The CDR3 runs to 13 residues.

The CDR3 reads CASSLAGAGKTAFF. In DNA, the CDR3 is TGTGCCAGCAGCTTAGCGGGGGCAGGTAAAACGGCTTTCTTT. This chain connects TRBV7-8 to TRBJ1-1, with D possibly being TRBD1 (6 bases). CDR1 and CDR2 (germline): SGHVS, FQNEAQ. This CDR3 has 14 amino acids. Trimming cost V 0 bases and J 11 bases, with 16 bases left between them. Full variable domain (outside the CDR3, taken from reference TRBV7-8 and TRBJ1-1): GAGVSQSPRYKVAKRGQDVALRCDPISGHVSLFWYQQALGQGPEFLTYFQNEAQLDKSGLPSDRFFAERPEGSVSTLKIQRTQQEDSAVYLCASSLAGAGKTAFFGQGTRLTVV.

V and J are TRBV19 and TRBJ2-2, with 8 positions matching TRBD2. This CDR3 is built from 13 residues. Germline-derived CDR1 and CDR2 are LNHDA and SQIVND (reference sequence). V shed 10 bases, J shed 2 bases, and the junction held 3 bases outside the gene matches. The CDR3 sequence is CATRTSNTGELFF. CDR3 coding DNA: TGTGCCACCCGGACTAGCAACACCGGGGAGCTGTTTTTT.

The rearrangement uses TRBV11-2 and TRBJ2-1; 11 nucleotides align to TRBD2. J gave up 7 bases and V 6 bases, and 8 bases lay outside the gene matches. Per germline, CDR1 SGHAT and CDR2 FQNNGV. The CDR3 has 15 residues. This CDR3 reads CASRSSGRVTNEQFF. CDR3 in DNA: TGTGCCAGCAGGAGTAGCGGGAGGGTAACAAATGAGCAGTTCTTC. Full variable domain (remainder filled in from reference TRBV11-2 and TRBJ2-1): EAGVAQSPRYKIIEKRQSVAFWCNPISGHATLYWYQQILGQGPKLLIQFQNNGVVDDSQLPKDRFSAERLKGVDSTLKIQPAKLEDSAVYLCASRSSGRVTNEQFFGPGTRLTVL.

This chain uses TRBV9 with TRBJ2-7, with D perhaps assigned TRBD1 or TRBD2 (5 bases each). The CDR3 extends over 15 amino acids. V was pared by 4 bases and J by 3 bases, with 17 bases between. Per germline, CDR1 SGDLS and CDR2 YYNGEE. CDR3 loop: CASSPRDQGGYEQYF. Written as DNA, the CDR3 is TGTGCCAGCAGCCCCCGGGACCAAGGAGGCTACGAGCAGTACTTC.

The V gene is TRBV7-9, the J gene TRBJ2-1; either TRBD1 or TRBD2 may fit D (5 bases each). The length of the CDR3 is 13 residues. Trimming took off 10 bases at V and 0 bases at J, with 10 bases between the two ends. CDR1 SEHNR and CDR2 FQNEAQ come from the germline V gene (reference sequence). The CDR3 DNA sequence: TGTGCCACCCGGGGCCTCTCCTACAATGAGCAGTTCTTC. Translated: CATRGLSYNEQFF.

This chain connects TRBV7-8 to TRBJ1-5; perhaps TRBD1 as D (6 bases). This CDR3 spans 15 amino acids. Germline V lookup: CDR1 SGHVS, CDR2 FQNEAQ. Trimming removed 6 bases at V and 3 bases at J, with 15 bases between. The CDR3 region has the DNA TGTGCCAGCAGTGAGAGACAGGTGCCCAATCAGCCCCAGCATTTT. Its protein is CASSERQVPNQPQHF.

Concerning this clone: Other DNA sequences in this sample translate to the same CDR3. This rearrangement joins TRBV7-9 to TRBJ2-3; D ambiguous. With 5 bases removed from V and 0 bases from J, the gap between germline ends came to 3 bases. The CDR3 is 12 amino acids. Germline V gives CDR1 SEHNR, CDR2 FQNEAQ (reference sequence). The CDR3 nucleotides read TGTGCCAGCAGCGGGAGCACAGATACGCAGTATTTT. As protein: CASSGSTDTQYF. Filled out from reference TRBV7-9 and TRBJ2-3, the complete variable domain reads DTGVSQNPRHKITKRGQNVTFRCDPISEHNRLYWYRQTLGQGPEFLTYFQNEAQLEKSRLLSDRFSAERPKGSFSTLEIQRTEQGDSAMYLCASSGSTDTQYFGPGTRLTVL.

The chain uses TRBV13 and TRBJ1-2; D is perhaps TRBD1 (5 bases). This CDR3 comprises 15 residues. The germline gives CDR1 PRHDT, CDR2 FYEKMQ (reference sequence). The V gene lost 5 bases and the J gene lost 0 bases, with 13 bases spanning the gap. CDR3 sequence reads: CASSQTTEANYGYTF. CDR3 in DNA: TGTGCCAGCAGCCAGACGACAGAAGCTAACTATGGCTACACCTTC.

V is TRBV28 and J is TRBJ2-1; 16 nucleotides align to TRBD2. CDR1 is MDHEN, CDR2 SYDVKM, per germline. Trimming removed 6 bases from V and 12 bases from J; junction bases left unmatched: 17. The CDR3 totals 18 residues. CDR3 bases: TGTGCCAGCAGCCAGGGACTAGCGGGGGGGAAATTTGGTCTTGGGCAGTTCTTC. Translation gives CASSQGLAGGKFGLGQFF.

A single count supports this clone. The V gene is TRBV27, the J gene TRBJ1-1; perhaps TRBD1 as D (6 bases). This CDR3 has 17 amino acids. Per the germline V gene, CDR1 is MNHEY and CDR2 is SMNVEV (reference sequence). V was clipped by 7 bases and J by 3 bases, with 24 bases between them. The CDR3 sequence is CASIPSLLGASDTEAFF. The CDR3 nucleotides read TGTGCCAGCATCCCCTCCCTCCTGGGGGCATCGGACACTGAAGCTTTCTTT.

This clone showed up just a few times. The chain links TRBV6-5 to TRBJ1-1; tentatively, D is TRBD1 (5 bases). V dropped 5 bases and J dropped 10 bases, with 17 bases sitting between them. Germline lookup yields CDR1 MNHEY and CDR2 SVGAGI. The CDR3 is 13 residues long. The CDR3 bases are TGTGCCAGCAGTCCGGGGGAGGGCCCTGTAGCTTTCTTT. Encoded protein: CASSPGEGPVAFF.

The chain joins TRBV9 to TRBJ2-1; D not resolved. V lost 3 bases to trimming and J lost 8 bases, with 15 bases between them. Per the germline V gene, CDR1 is SGDLS and CDR2 is YYNGEE. The CDR3 is 14 amino acids. The CDR3 reads CASSGSYVHHEQFF. As DNA, the CDR3 is TGTGCCAGCAGCGGGTCCTACGTTCACCATGAGCAGTTCTTC.

The V call is TRBV10-1, the J call TRBJ2-1; maybe TRBD1 (6 bases). CDR1 WNHNN and CDR2 SYGVQD come from the germline V gene (reference sequence). V dropped 0 bases and J dropped 4 bases, with 13 bases sitting between them. The CDR3 covers 16 residues. The CDR3 loop is CASSESGTQPYNEQFF. The CDR3 coding sequence is TGCGCCAGCAGTGAGTCTGGGACACAACCTTACAATGAGCAGTTCTTC.

The rearrangement links TRBV5-4 to TRBJ2-7, with D perhaps TRBD2 (6 bases). Trimming left V 1 base short and J 6 bases short, with 14 bases between. The length of the CDR3 is 14 residues. Per the germline V gene, CDR1 is SGHNT and CDR2 is YYREEE (reference sequence). CDR3 bases: TGTGCCAGCAGCTTGTCCAAAATCGGGGGCGAGCAGTACTTC. Protein sequence: CASSLSKIGGEQYF.

This clone was seen just once. V gene TRBV4-3 combines with J gene TRBJ2-5; TRBD1 is a possible D gene (6 bases). CDR1 is LGHNA, CDR2 YSLEER, per germline. CDR3 size: 15 residues. V was shortened by 2 bases and J by 5 bases, with 15 bases between the two germline ends. CDR3: CASSQLRTVWETQYF. CDR3 nucleotides: TGCGCCAGCAGCCAATTAAGGACAGTCTGGGAGACCCAGTACTTC.